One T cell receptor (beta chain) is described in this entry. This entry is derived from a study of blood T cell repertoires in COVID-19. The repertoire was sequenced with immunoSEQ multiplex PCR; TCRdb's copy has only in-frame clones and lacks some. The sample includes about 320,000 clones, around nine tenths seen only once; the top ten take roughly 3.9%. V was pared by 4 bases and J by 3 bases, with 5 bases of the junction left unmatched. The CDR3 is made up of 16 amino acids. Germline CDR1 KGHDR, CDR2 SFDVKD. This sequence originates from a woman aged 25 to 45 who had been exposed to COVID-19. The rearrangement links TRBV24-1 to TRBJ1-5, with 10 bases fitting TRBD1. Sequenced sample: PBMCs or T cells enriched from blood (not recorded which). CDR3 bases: TGTGCCACCAGTGAAGCCGGGACAGGGGACAATCAGCCCCAGCATTTT. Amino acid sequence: CATSEAGTGDNQPQHF.